Presented here are 31 T cell receptor beta chains from one specimen sequenced in a study of CD8 T cells in Susac syndrome. Random hexamers were used to reverse transcribe an amount of about 0.45 to 1 ug RNA. TCRdb independently ran MiXCR on the immunoSEQ multiplex PCR reads; one entry per CDR3 protein. The sample has approximately 200,000 distinct CDR3 sequences; over 90% are singletons. The sample comprised CD4+ T cells from PBMCs. These receptors came from a human donor with multiple sclerosis.

V is TRBV5-4 and J is TRBJ1-2; TRBD1 matches 7 bases. With 2 bases clipped from V and 2 bases from J, the junction kept 6 bases outside the gene matches. CDR3 length: 15 amino acids. Germline V CDR1 and CDR2: SGHNT, YYREEE (reference sequence). The CDR3 protein is CASSLGGFGNYGYTF. The CDR3 coding sequence is TGTGCCAGCAGCTTAGGGGGCTTCGGCAACTATGGCTACACCTTC.

The rearrangement uses TRBV12-3 or TRBV12-4 and TRBJ1-1; D is ambiguous. This CDR3 region has 13 residues. Trimming pared 3 bases from V and 1 base from J, leaving 6 bases between. CDR3 amino acids: CASSFVGNTEAFF. CDR3 sequence (DNA): TGTGCCAGCAGTTTCGTAGGGAACACTGAAGCTTTCTTT.

The chain employs TRBV27 and TRBJ1-2, with D possibly TRBD1 on 5 matching bases. V dropped 5 bases and J dropped 8 bases, with 18 bases sitting between them. This CDR3 has 14 residues. Germline values: CDR1 MNHEY, CDR2 SMNVEV (reference sequence). CDR3 region: CASSRTGSLGGYTF. DNA of the CDR3: TGTGCCAGCAGTCGCACAGGTTCCCTGGGGGGCTACACCTTC.

A single count supports this clonotype. CDR3 nucleotide sequence: TGTGCCAGCACCGGGACAGACAACAATCAGCCCCAGCATTTT. This gives the protein CASTGTDNNQPQHF. The chain couples TRBV12-3 or TRBV12-4 to TRBJ1-5; TRBD1 matches 7 bases. The CDR3 consists of 14 residues. Trimming took 7 bases from V and 3 from J; bases not matched to a gene: 6.

The chain recombines TRBV4-1 with TRBJ2-1; D might be TRBD2 (5 bases). V gave up 0 bases and J gave up 2 bases, with 11 bases separating them. The CDR3 has 16 amino acids. Germline V gene lookup returns CDR1 MGHRA and CDR2 YSYEKL. The CDR3 region has the DNA TGCGCCAGCAGCCAAGAAAGAGGGTTGCCCTACAATGAGCAGTTCTTC. It yields the protein CASSQERGLPYNEQFF.

The chain couples TRBV5-6 to TRBJ2-7; 11 nucleotides line up with TRBD2. The germline V gene encodes CDR1 SGHDT and CDR2 YYEEEE. Unmatched junction bases numbered 12, after V lost 1 base and J lost 6 bases. This CDR3 spans 17 amino acids. CDR3 DNA: TGTGCCAGCAGCTTGAAGGGACTAGCGGACCTCCTAGGCGAGCAGTACTTC. This codes for CASSLKGLADLLGEQYF.

The chain links TRBV5-1 to TRBJ1-4, with a tentative D call TRBD1 (6 bases). Germline lookup yields CDR1 SGHRS and CDR2 YFSETQ. V was pared by 7 bases and J by 5 bases, with 9 bases between. This CDR3 spans 12 amino acids. The DNA of the CDR3 is TGCGCCAGCTCGGGGGCAAATGAAAAACTGTTTTTT. Protein sequence: CASSGANEKLFF.

The chain links TRBV20-1 to TRBJ2-5, with D maybe TRBD2 (7 bases). CDR3 length equals 12 residues. The ends were cut back, 8 bases at V and 5 bases at J, with 15 bases in the middle. CDR1 and CDR2 (germline): DFQATT, SNEGSKA (reference sequence). CDR3 region: CSLGGGAETQYF. CDR3 DNA sequence: TGCAGTCTAGGTGGGGGGGCTGAGACCCAGTACTTC.

The chain has TRBV11-1 and TRBJ1-1; 9 bases map to TRBD1. This CDR3 contains 16 residues. Trimming at V came to 5 bases and at J to 8 bases, leaving 15 bases not matched to a gene. Germline CDR1 is SGHAT and CDR2 is FQDESV (reference sequence). DNA for the CDR3: TGTGCCAGCAGCCGACTTCCCGGACAGGGGTATCAAGAAGCTTTCTTT. Amino acid sequence: CASSRLPGQGYQEAFF.

The chain carries TRBV11-2 and TRBJ1-4; 7 nucleotides match TRBD1. This CDR3 has 15 amino acids. The V gene's germline CDR1 is SGHAT and CDR2 FQNNGV. The ends lost 2 bases at V and 4 bases at J; junction bases unmatched: 4. CDR3 region: CASSLRGQVNEKLFF. The CDR3 nucleotides are TGTGCCAGCAGCTTAAGGGGGCAGGTTAATGAAAAACTGTTTTTT. The full variable domain, with the rest looked up from reference TRBV11-2 and TRBJ1-4, is EAGVAQSPRYKIIEKRQSVAFWCNPISGHATLYWYQQILGQGPKLLIQFQNNGVVDDSQLPKDRFSAERLKGVDSTLKIQPAKLEDSAVYLCASSLRGQVNEKLFFGSGTQLSVL.

The chain uses TRBV7-3 and TRBJ2-5; 7 nucleotides match TRBD2. This CDR3 has 15 residues. After removal of 0 bases from V and 2 bases from J, the junction contained 3 bases not matched to a gene. Germline-derived CDR1 and CDR2 are SGHTA and FQGTGA. Here the CDR3 reads CASSLTGRDQETQYF. The CDR3 nucleotides are TGTGCCAGCAGCTTAACGGGGAGGGATCAAGAGACCCAGTACTTC.

The gene calls are TRBV24-1 and TRBJ2-5; D not resolved. The V and J ends lost 3 bases and 5 bases respectively, with 15 bases between them. CDR3 length equals 15 residues. Germline V gives CDR1 KGHDR, CDR2 SFDVKD. The CDR3 spells CATSDPRIGSETQYF. Here the CDR3 DNA reads TGTGCCACCAGTGATCCCCGTATTGGCTCGGAGACCCAGTACTTC.

The chain carries TRBV29-1 and TRBJ1-2; D is unresolved. The CDR3 is made up of 13 amino acids. V was trimmed by 4 bases and J by 2 bases, leaving 11 bases between them. Germline CDR1 is SQVTM and CDR2 is ANQGSEA. CDR3 loop: CSVGNRVNYGYTF. Here the CDR3 DNA reads TGCAGCGTTGGCAATCGGGTCAACTATGGCTACACCTTC.

The rearrangement uses TRBV18 and TRBJ1-1, with a possible D match to TRBD1 (5 bases). This CDR3 spans 13 amino acids. V gave up 4 bases and J gave up 3 bases, with 9 bases separating them. In germline, CDR1 is KGHSH, CDR2 LQKENI. CDR3 bases: TGTGCCAGCTCACATGGGGGTGACACTGAAGCTTTCTTT. Translated: CASSHGGDTEAFF.

About this clonotype: One end of the junction fails to match germline, which may point to a read error. The CDR3 here is CASSRDSSNYGYTF. In nucleotides, the CDR3 is TGTGCCAGCAGCCGGGACAGTTCTAATTATGGCTACACCTTC. V is TRBV11-2 and J is TRBJ1-2; 7 bases align to TRBD1. The germline CDR1 and CDR2 sequences are SGHAT and FQNNGV. The CDR3 totals 14 residues.

V and J are TRBV30 and TRBJ1-6; weak D call: TRBD1 (5 bases). The CDR3 runs 13 residues. V lost 4 bases and J lost 10, with 14 bases in between. Germline lookup yields CDR1 GTSNPN and CDR2 SVGIG (reference sequence). The CDR3 sequence is CAWIPGEGSPLHF. In DNA form, the CDR3 reads TGTGCCTGGATCCCGGGGGAGGGATCACCCCTCCACTTT.

The CDR3 DNA is TGCAGCGTTGTCCGGGGGCGAGAGGGCTATGGCTACACCTTC. It is translated as CSVVRGREGYGYTF. V is TRBV29-1 and J is TRBJ1-2; possible D gene TRBD1, 6 bases. Germline V gene lookup returns CDR1 SQVTM and CDR2 ANQGSEA. The V gene lost 4 bases and the J gene lost 4 bases, with 16 bases spanning the gap. This CDR3 region has 14 residues.

The V gene is TRBV12-3 or TRBV12-4, the J gene TRBJ2-7; D not certain. Between the trimmed V and J ends, which lost 8 bases and 1 base, there was a span of 3 bases. The CDR3 spans 10 residues. CDR3 residues: CASVSYEQYF. DNA of the CDR3: TGTGCCAGCGTTTCCTACGAGCAGTACTTC.

The chain is built from TRBV18 and TRBJ2-7, with a weak D call TRBD1 (6 bases). Germline assignment: CDR1 KGHSH and CDR2 LQKENI. V dropped 0 bases and J dropped 4 bases, with 10 bases sitting between them. CDR3 size: 14 residues. As DNA, the CDR3 is TGTGCCAGCTCACCACCAACGGACAGATACGAGCAGTACTTC. Protein product: CASSPPTDRYEQYF.

This clonotype was observed once. This chain joins TRBV2 and TRBJ2-7; 8 positions agree with TRBD1. The CDR3 runs to 14 residues. Germline V gene data show CDR1 as SNHLY and CDR2 as FYNNEI. Germline trimming cut 4 bases from V and 1 base from J; bases unmatched to any gene: 3. DNA for the CDR3: TGTGCCAGCAGTGGTTACAGGGGGTCCTACGAGCAGTACTTC. Protein product: CASSGYRGSYEQYF.

This clonotype was seen only a few times. The chain joins TRBV3-1 to TRBJ2-5; tentatively, D is TRBD2 (6 bases). Trimming cost V 4 bases and J 5 bases, with 11 bases left between them. The germline V gene has CDR1 LGHDT and CDR2 YNNKEL (reference sequence). The CDR3 contains 13 residues. CDR3 sequence (DNA): TGTGCCAGCAGCCCCGGGACTTCCGAGACCCAGTACTTC. Protein sequence: CASSPGTSETQYF.

The J gene is TRBJ2-7, the V gene TRBV4-1; D remains ambiguous. CDR1 and CDR2 from the germline V gene are MGHRA and YSYEKL. Deletions cut 4 bases from V and 0 bases from J, with 7 bases between. The CDR3 length is 13 residues. This CDR3 reads CASSPGDSYEQYF. CDR3 sequence (DNA): TGCGCCAGCAGCCCTGGGGACTCCTACGAGCAGTACTTC.

The J gene is TRBJ1-2, the V gene TRBV12-5, with D uncertain. The CDR3 covers 13 residues. The V gene lost 3 bases and the J gene lost 4 bases, with 9 bases spanning the gap. Germline V CDR1 and CDR2: LGHNT, FRNRAP. CDR3 sequence (DNA): TGTGCTAGTGGTTTCGGCGGAACCTATGGCTACACCTTC. Encoded protein: CASGFGGTYGYTF.

This chain links TRBV3-1 with TRBJ1-1; 9 nucleotides align to TRBD1. The V and J ends lost 5 bases and 6 bases, in that order; junction bases with no gene match: 7. This CDR3 has 14 amino acids. Germline-derived CDR1 and CDR2 are LGHDT and YNNKEL (reference sequence). CDR3 nucleotides: TGTGCCAGCAGCATACAGGGGGCATTCGCTGAAGCTTTCTTT. It translates to CASSIQGAFAEAFF.

The rearrangement joins TRBV29-1 to TRBJ1-1; D call uncertain. This CDR3 has 12 residues. Germline V gene lookup returns CDR1 SQVTM and CDR2 ANQGSEA. Trimming took 6 bases from V and 0 from J, leaving 8 bases between them. The CDR3 protein is CSVPTVNTEAFF. The CDR3 coding sequence is TGCAGCGTACCGACCGTGAACACTGAAGCTTTCTTT.

The rearrangement uses TRBV19 and TRBJ2-7, with 7 nucleotides matching TRBD1. This CDR3 comprises 15 residues. Trimming took 5 bases from V and 5 from J; bases not matched to a gene: 12. CDR1 LNHDA and CDR2 SQIVND come from the germline V gene (reference sequence). CDR3 protein: CASSARQGRLDEQYF. The CDR3 region has the DNA TGTGCCAGTAGTGCAAGACAGGGTCGGTTAGACGAGCAGTACTTC.

DNA of the CDR3: TGTGCCAGCAGCACCGGGACCGAAGGCTTCAATGAGCAGTTCTTC. This translates into CASSTGTEGFNEQFF. This chain uses TRBV3-1 with TRBJ2-1; D possibly uses TRBD1 or TRBD2 (5 bases each). The CDR3 spans 15 residues. Germline lookup yields CDR1 LGHDT and CDR2 YNNKEL (reference sequence). The V gene lost 5 bases and the J gene lost 6 bases, with 17 bases spanning the gap.

A single count supports this clonotype. The rearrangement joins TRBV2 to TRBJ2-2; D is possibly TRBD2 (5 bases). The CDR3 covers 14 residues. The germline CDR1 and CDR2 sequences are SNHLY and FYNNEI. The germline V and J ends were trimmed by 6 bases and 5 bases, with 13 bases remaining between them. CDR3 coding DNA: TGTGCCAGCAGGAGGGAACTAGGAACCGGGGAGCTGTTTTTT. Its translation: CASRRELGTGELFF.

The V and J genes are TRBV18 and TRBJ2-3; 9 bases are a match to TRBD1. This CDR3 is built from 15 residues. Germline CDR1 and CDR2: KGHSH and LQKENI. V gave up 3 bases and J gave up 2 bases; unmatched junction bases: 3. CDR3 nucleotides: TGTGCCAGCTCACCCGGGACAGGGCTCACAGATACGCAGTATTTT. This sequence encodes CASSPGTGLTDTQYF.

This rearrangement joins TRBV7-3 to TRBJ2-7; 10 nucleotides match TRBD1. V shed 5 bases, J shed 7 bases, and the junction held 11 bases outside the gene matches. The germline V gene encodes CDR1 SGHTA and CDR2 FQGTGA. CDR3 size: 15 residues. The CDR3: CASSATGTGDGEQYF. The CDR3 DNA sequence: TGTGCCAGCAGCGCCACCGGGACAGGGGACGGGGAGCAGTACTTC.

The rearrangement links TRBV20-1 to TRBJ2-1; D remains ambiguous. V dropped 1 base and J dropped 3 bases, with 10 bases sitting between them. The germline gives CDR1 DFQATT, CDR2 SNEGSKA (reference sequence). The CDR3 loop spans 14 amino acids. The CDR3 sequence is CSARATSYYNEQFF. The CDR3 nucleotides read TGCAGTGCTAGAGCGACCAGCTACTACAATGAGCAGTTCTTC.